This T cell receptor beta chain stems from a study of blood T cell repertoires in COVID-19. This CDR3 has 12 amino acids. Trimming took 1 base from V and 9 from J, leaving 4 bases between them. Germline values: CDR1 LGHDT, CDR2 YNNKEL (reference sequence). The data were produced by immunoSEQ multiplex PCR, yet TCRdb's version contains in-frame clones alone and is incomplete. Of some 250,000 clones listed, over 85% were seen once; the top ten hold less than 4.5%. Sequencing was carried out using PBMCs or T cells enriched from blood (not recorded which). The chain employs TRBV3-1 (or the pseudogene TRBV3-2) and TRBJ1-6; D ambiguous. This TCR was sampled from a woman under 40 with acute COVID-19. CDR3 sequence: CASSQVGSPLHF. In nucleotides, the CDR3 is TGTGCCAGCAGCCAAGTCGGTTCACCCCTCCACTTT.